The 14 T cell receptor beta chains reported below all come from one sample, sequenced in a study of OX40 agonist ivuxolimab in advanced cancers. Clones were sequenced by immunoSEQ multiplex PCR, and TCRdb holds only the in-frame ones, with some missing. The data contain tens of thousands of clones, roughly 84% of them singletons. Sample: CD4+ or CD8+ T cells sorted from blood, taken in a trial of the OX40 agonist ivuxolimab. The receptors shown here come from an adult with an advanced solid tumor such as melanoma, head and neck, liver or kidney cancer.

The V gene is TRBV7-2, the J gene TRBJ2-3, with D uncertain. This CDR3 has 14 amino acids. With 4 bases removed from V and 2 bases from J, the gap between germline ends came to 10 bases. Germline V gene lookup returns CDR1 SGHTA and CDR2 FQGNSA. CDR3 amino acids: CASSSGRTTDTQYF. CDR3 in DNA: TGTGCCAGCAGCTCTGGACGGACCACAGATACGCAGTATTTT.

The table lists this clone with a count of one. The chain uses TRBV15 and TRBJ2-3; D is perhaps TRBD2 (5 bases). Germline V gives CDR1 LNHNV, CDR2 YYDKDF (reference sequence). CDR3 length equals 15 residues. V was trimmed by 2 bases and J by 4 bases, leaving 13 bases between them. The CDR3 region is CATSRPWLGADTQYF. CDR3 coding DNA: TGTGCCACCAGCAGACCTTGGTTGGGAGCAGATACGCAGTATTTT. Drawing the rest from reference TRBV15 and TRBJ2-3, the complete variable domain is DAMVIQNPRYQVTQFGKPVTLSCSQTLNHNVMYWYQQKSSQAPKLLFHYYDKDFNNEADTPDNFQSRRPNTSFCFLDIRSPGLGDTAMYLCATSRPWLGADTQYFGPGTRLTVL.

The V and J genes are TRBV2 and TRBJ1-1, with D maybe TRBD1 (6 bases). The CDR3 consists of 14 residues. Germline V gene data show CDR1 as SNHLY and CDR2 as FYNNEI. V lost 6 bases to trimming and J lost 5 bases, with 16 bases between them. CDR3 loop: CASRTGFGGTEAFF. The CDR3, as DNA: TGTGCCAGCAGAACAGGGTTTGGAGGGACTGAAGCTTTCTTT.

The sample holds a few counts of this clone. The chain combines TRBV6-5 with TRBJ2-7; D uncertain. The CDR3 is 15 amino acids. CDR1 MNHEY and CDR2 SVGAGI come from the germline V gene. The V end was cut by 0 bases, the J end by 0 bases, with 9 bases between. The DNA of the CDR3 is TGTGCCAGCAGTTACTCGCCAGAGAGCTCCTACGAGCAGTACTTC. Residues: CASSYSPESSYEQYF.

The chain is built from TRBV5-1 and TRBJ1-4, with TRBD1 matching over 9 bases. With 4 bases clipped from V and 5 bases from J, the junction kept 6 bases outside the gene matches. Per the germline V gene, CDR1 is SGHRS and CDR2 is YFSETQ. The CDR3 runs to 15 residues. DNA for the CDR3: TGCGCCAGCAGCACCGGGACAGGGAGGAATGAAAAACTGTTTTTT. Residues: CASSTGTGRNEKLFF.

The table lists this clone with a count of one. The chain links TRBV7-8 to TRBJ2-3, with D maybe TRBD2 (5 bases). The CDR3 is 16 amino acids. Germline V gives CDR1 SGHVS, CDR2 FQNEAQ. Trimming removed 0 bases from V and 2 bases from J, with 12 bases in between. CDR3 sequence: CASSLAWRALTDTQYF. The DNA of the CDR3 is TGTGCCAGCAGCTTAGCATGGCGGGCACTCACAGATACGCAGTATTTT.

This chain joins TRBV19 and TRBJ1-2; no firm D call. CDR3 length: 14 amino acids. V was cut by 7 bases and J by 4 bases, with 16 bases left in between. Germline values: CDR1 LNHDA, CDR2 SQIVND (reference sequence). CDR3 bases: TGTGCCAGTATTGTGGGCCACGAGGGCTATGGCTACACCTTC. Translated, it gives CASIVGHEGYGYTF.

This clone was found a few times. V is TRBV19 and J is TRBJ2-7; D remains ambiguous. Between the trimmed V and J ends, which lost 4 bases and 3 bases, there was a span of 10 bases. Germline CDR1 and CDR2: LNHDA and SQIVND (reference sequence). CDR3 length equals 13 residues. Here the CDR3 DNA reads TGTGCCAGTAGTAGCCAGCCCCTCTACGAGCAGTACTTC. The encoded protein is CASSSQPLYEQYF.

The rearrangement links TRBV2 to TRBJ1-4; D is possibly TRBD1 (6 bases). The germline V gene encodes CDR1 SNHLY and CDR2 FYNNEI. The CDR3 extends over 18 amino acids. The germline V and J ends were trimmed by 6 bases and 10 bases, with 30 bases remaining between them. CDR3 nucleotide sequence: TGTGCCAGCAGGGACCTGGGAGAGGGGGTCCCTTCAACCGCAAAACTGTTTTTT. Translated, it gives CASRDLGEGVPSTAKLFF.

The rearrangement uses TRBV7-9 and TRBJ2-1; D might be TRBD2 (5 bases). V was trimmed by 8 bases and J by 0 bases, leaving 11 bases between them. This CDR3 has 14 residues. The germline CDR1 and CDR2 sequences are SEHNR and FQNEAQ (reference sequence). The CDR3 is CASLRGSSYNEQFF. Here the CDR3 DNA reads TGTGCCAGCCTCAGAGGGAGCTCCTACAATGAGCAGTTCTTC.

The V call is TRBV2, the J call TRBJ2-1; D assignment may be TRBD1 or TRBD2 (5 bases each). The germline gives CDR1 SNHLY, CDR2 FYNNEI. Trimming removed 7 bases at V and 8 bases at J, with 15 bases between. The CDR3 length is 13 residues. CDR3 nucleotides: TGTGCCAGCACCCCCACCCGGGGCGATGAGCAGTTCTTC. Its translation: CASTPTRGDEQFF.

The chain combines TRBV28 with TRBJ2-1, with 7 nucleotides matching TRBD2. Looked up from germline, CDR1 is MDHEN and CDR2 is SYDVKM. This CDR3 has 15 amino acids. The junction had 11 bases not matched to a gene; V was cut back by 2 bases and J by 10 bases. The CDR3 sequence is CASSLPLAAPGEQFF. DNA for the CDR3: TGTGCCAGCAGTTTACCCCTAGCGGCCCCGGGGGAGCAGTTCTTC.

This rearrangement joins TRBV4-3 to TRBJ2-7; 7 bases agree with TRBD2. The CDR3 sequence is 15 residues long. CDR1 and CDR2 from the germline V gene are LGHNA and YSLEER. V was pared by 1 base and J by 0 bases, with 3 bases of the junction left unmatched. In DNA, the CDR3 is TGCGCCAGCAGCCAAGGGGGCGGGAGCTCCTACGAGCAGTACTTC. It is translated as CASSQGGGSSYEQYF.

J is TRBJ2-5 and V is TRBV7-9, with 10 bases matching TRBD2. The J segment lost 5 bases and the V segment lost 0 bases, leaving 6 bases of the junction unmatched. The CDR3 is 16 residues long. Germline CDR1 is SEHNR and CDR2 is FQNEAQ (reference sequence). The CDR3 loop reads CASSLALTSGRETQYF. CDR3 bases: TGTGCCAGCAGCTTAGCGTTGACTAGCGGGCGGGAGACCCAGTACTTC.